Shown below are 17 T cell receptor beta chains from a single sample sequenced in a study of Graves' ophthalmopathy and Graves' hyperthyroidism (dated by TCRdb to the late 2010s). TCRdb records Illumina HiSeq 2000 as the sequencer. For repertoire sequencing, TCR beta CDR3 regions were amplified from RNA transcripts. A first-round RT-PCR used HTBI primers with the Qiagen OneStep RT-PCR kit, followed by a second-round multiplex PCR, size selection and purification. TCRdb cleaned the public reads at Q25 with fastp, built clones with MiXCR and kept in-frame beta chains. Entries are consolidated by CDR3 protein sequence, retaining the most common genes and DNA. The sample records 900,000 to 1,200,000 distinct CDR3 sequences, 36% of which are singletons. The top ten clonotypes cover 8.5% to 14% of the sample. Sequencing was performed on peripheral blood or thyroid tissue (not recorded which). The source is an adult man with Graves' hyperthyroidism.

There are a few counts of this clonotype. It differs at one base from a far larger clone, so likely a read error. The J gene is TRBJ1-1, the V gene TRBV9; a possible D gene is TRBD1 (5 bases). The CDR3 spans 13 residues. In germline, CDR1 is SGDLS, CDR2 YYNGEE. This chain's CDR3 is CASSLGRGTGAFF. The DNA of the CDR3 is TGTGCCAGCAGCCTCGGGAGGGGAACTGGAGCTTTCTTT. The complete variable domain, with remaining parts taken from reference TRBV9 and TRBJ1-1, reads DSGVTQTPKHLITATGQRVTLRCSPRSGDLSVYWYQQSLDQGLQFLIQYYNGEERAKGNILERFSAQQFPDLHSELNLSSLELGDSALYFCASSLGRGTGAFFGQGTRLTVV.

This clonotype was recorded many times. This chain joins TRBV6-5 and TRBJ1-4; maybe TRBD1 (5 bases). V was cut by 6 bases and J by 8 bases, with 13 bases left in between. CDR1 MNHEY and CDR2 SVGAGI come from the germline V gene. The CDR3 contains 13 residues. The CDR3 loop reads CASRPDSWEKLFF. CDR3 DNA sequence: TGTGCCAGCAGACCCGACAGTTGGGAAAAACTGTTTTTT.

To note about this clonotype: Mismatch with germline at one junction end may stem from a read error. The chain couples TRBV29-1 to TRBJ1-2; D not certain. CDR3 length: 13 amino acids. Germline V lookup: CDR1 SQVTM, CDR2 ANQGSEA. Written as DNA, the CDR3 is TGTGCCTGGAGCCCGGGCAGGCTAGGTGGCTACACCTTC. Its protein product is CAWSPGRLGGYTF.

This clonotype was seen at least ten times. CDR3 bases: TGTGCCAGCAGCGAAGTAAATTCACCCCTCCACTTT. Its translation: CASSEVNSPLHF. The chain couples TRBV7-2 to TRBJ1-6; D remains unclear. The CDR3 sequence is 12 residues long. Trimming removed 5 bases at V and 7 bases at J, with 6 bases between. Germline V gives CDR1 SGHTA, CDR2 FQGNSA.

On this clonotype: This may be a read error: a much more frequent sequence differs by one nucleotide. Here the CDR3 reads CATTPRSDQPQHF. The CDR3 nucleotides read TGTGCCACTACTCCCCGGTCGGATCAGCCCCAGCATTTT. The chain is built from TRBV19 and TRBJ1-5, with no clear D. Trimming stripped 10 bases from V and 5 bases from J, with 15 bases between. Germline values: CDR1 LNHDA, CDR2 SQIVND (reference sequence). This CDR3 is 13 amino acids long.

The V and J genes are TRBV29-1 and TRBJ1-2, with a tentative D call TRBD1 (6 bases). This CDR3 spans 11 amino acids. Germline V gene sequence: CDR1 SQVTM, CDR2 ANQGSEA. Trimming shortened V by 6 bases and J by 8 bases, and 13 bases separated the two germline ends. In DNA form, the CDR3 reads TGCAGCGTAGCAGGGGACGTCGGCTACACCTTC. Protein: CSVAGDVGYTF. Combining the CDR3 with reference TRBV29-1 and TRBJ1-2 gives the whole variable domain SAVISQKPSRDICQRGTSLTIQCQVDSQVTMMFWYRQQPGQSLTLIATANQGSEATYESGFVIDKFPISRPNLTFSTLTVSNMSPEDSSIYLCSVAGDVGYTFGSGTRLTVV.

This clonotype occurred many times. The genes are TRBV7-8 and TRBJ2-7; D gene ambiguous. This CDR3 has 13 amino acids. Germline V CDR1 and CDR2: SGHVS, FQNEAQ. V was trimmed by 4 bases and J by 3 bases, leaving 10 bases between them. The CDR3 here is CASSYQPGYEQYF. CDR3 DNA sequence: TGTGCCAGCAGCTACCAACCCGGCTACGAGCAGTACTTC.

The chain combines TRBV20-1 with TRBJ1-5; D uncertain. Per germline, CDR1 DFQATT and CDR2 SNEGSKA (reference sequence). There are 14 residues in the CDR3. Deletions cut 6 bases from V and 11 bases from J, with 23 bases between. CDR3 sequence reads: CSAGDGGLQETQHF. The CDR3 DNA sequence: TGCAGTGCGGGCGACGGAGGACTACAAGAGACCCAGCATTTT.

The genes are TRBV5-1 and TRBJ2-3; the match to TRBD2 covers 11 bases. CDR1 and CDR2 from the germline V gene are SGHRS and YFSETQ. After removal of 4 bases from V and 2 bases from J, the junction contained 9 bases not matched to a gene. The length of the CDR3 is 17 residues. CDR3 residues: CASSPAVTSGNTDTQYF. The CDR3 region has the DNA TGCGCCAGCAGCCCGGCAGTGACTAGCGGGAACACAGATACGCAGTATTTT.

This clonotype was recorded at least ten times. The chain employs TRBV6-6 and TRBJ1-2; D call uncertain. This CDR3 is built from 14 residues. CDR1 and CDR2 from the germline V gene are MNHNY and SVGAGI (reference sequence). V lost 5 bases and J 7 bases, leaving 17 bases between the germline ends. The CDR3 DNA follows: TGTGCCAGCAGTCCCGGCGGATTGTCGTCTGGCTACACCTTC. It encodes CASSPGGLSSGYTF.

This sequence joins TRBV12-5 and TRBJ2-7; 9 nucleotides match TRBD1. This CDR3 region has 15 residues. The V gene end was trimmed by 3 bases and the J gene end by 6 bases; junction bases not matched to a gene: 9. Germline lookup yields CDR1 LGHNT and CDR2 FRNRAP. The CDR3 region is CASGFNTGQGFEQYF. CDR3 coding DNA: TGTGCTAGTGGTTTTAACACGGGACAGGGCTTCGAGCAGTACTTC. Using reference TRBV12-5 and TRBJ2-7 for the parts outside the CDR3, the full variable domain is DARVTQTPRHKVTEMGQEVTMRCQPILGHNTVFWYRQTMMQGLELLAYFRNRAPLDDSGMPKDRFSAEMPDATLATLKIQPSEPRDSAVYFCASGFNTGQGFEQYFGPGTRLTVT.

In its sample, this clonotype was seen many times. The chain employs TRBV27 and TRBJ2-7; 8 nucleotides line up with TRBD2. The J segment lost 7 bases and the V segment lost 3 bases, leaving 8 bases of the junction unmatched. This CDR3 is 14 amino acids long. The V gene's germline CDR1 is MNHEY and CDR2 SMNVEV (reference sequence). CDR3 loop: CASSLTGRGREQYF. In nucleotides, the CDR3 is TGTGCCAGCAGTTTGACCGGGAGGGGACGGGAGCAGTACTTC.

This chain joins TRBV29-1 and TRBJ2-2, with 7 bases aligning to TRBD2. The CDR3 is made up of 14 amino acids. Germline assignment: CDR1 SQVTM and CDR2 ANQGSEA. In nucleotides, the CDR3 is TGCAGTGCTAGAGGAGCTAGCGGCTACGGGGAGCTGTTTTTT. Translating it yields CSARGASGYGELFF.

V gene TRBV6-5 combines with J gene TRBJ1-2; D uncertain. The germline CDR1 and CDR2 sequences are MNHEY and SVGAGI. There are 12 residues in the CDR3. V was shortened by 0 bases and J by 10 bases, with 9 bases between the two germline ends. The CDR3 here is CASSYSTAPYTF. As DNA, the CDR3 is TGTGCCAGCAGTTACTCGACCGCGCCCTACACCTTC.

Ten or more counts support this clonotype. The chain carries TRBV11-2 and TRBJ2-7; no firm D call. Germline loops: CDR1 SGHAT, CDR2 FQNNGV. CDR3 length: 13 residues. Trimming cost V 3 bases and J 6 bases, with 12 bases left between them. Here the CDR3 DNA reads TGTGCCAGCAGCTTTGGTGCTGGGGTCGAGCAGTACTTC. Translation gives CASSFGAGVEQYF.

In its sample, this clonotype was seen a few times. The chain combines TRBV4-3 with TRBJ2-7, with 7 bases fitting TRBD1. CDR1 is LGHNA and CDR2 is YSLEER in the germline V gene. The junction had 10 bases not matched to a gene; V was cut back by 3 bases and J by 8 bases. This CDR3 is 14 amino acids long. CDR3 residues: CASSQAGTEAKQYF. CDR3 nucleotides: TGCGCCAGCAGCCAGGCCGGGACAGAGGCGAAGCAGTACTTC.

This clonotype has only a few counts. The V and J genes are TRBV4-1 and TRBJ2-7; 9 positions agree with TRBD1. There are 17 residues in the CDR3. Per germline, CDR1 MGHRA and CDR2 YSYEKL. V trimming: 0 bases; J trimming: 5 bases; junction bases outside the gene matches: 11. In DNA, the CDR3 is TGCGCCAGCAGCCAAGATTTTTTCGGGACAGGGAGGAACGAGCAGTACTTC. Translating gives CASSQDFFGTGRNEQYF.